The present entry profiles one T cell receptor (beta chain) with its context. It has no known antigen specificity. Base qualities are missing; no much larger clone stands one base away. The method behind the library was 5' RACE. Data came from an Illumina HiSeq 2500. The second PCR ran for about 6 to 12 cycles and used a J-beta primer mix along with a sample-barcoded 5' primer. Each TCR beta cDNA molecule received a unique molecular identifier from a template-switch 5' adaptor carrying 12 random nucleotides. At least 3 million CDR3-containing paired-end reads were obtained from each sample. The Mint cDNA synthesis kit, primed by a TRBC-specific oligonucleotide, was used to synthesize first-strand cDNA from all RNA. Following uracil-DNA glycosylase treatment, all cDNA underwent a first 18-cycle PCR with the universal primers M1SS and BC2_uni_R. The source study handled its data this way. Each sample was normalized by randomly selecting 1 million high-quality reads, each carrying a distinct molecular identifier. Instead of being binned into consensus sequences, reads that shared molecular identifiers were thrown out. MiTCR, run with a Q25 quality threshold and the strictest error-elimination algorithm, handled CDR3 identification, clonotype clustering and error correction. A nonparametric unseen species model with Euler transformation was used to estimate a lower bound on total TCR beta diversity. Starting from the raw public reads, TCRdb applied fastp trimming at Q25, assembled clones with MiXCR and retained in-frame beta chains. Records with the same CDR3 protein are collapsed into one entry carrying the most frequent genes and DNA. The V and J calls come from TCRdb's annotation, not from the publication. The sample table lists roughly 2 million distinct CDR3 sequences, roughly 49% of them with a count of one. The ten biggest clones cover 2.1% of the sample.

From cysteine to phenylalanine, the CDR3 is 14 amino acids long. Left in the record is the CDR3 DNA by itself, 42 bases read in frame from the first base. CDR1 SGHTA and CDR2 FQGNSA are derived from the germline V gene. V and J lose 1 base and 10 bases, and a span of 14 bases separates them. The data were obtained in a study of blood T cells in healthy people across ages (dated by TCRdb to between 2015 and 2016). Notes on the research overall: In model experiments, template switching captured roughly one uniquely barcoded TCR beta cDNA molecule for every two T cells. Age-related changes in TCR beta repertoire diversity were measured in the study by deep sequencing normalized with unique cDNA molecular identifiers. The donors were divided into four age groups: young (average about 16 years), middle-aged (roughly 42), aged (approximately 62) and long-lived (nearly 85). To avoid experimental bias, donors of different ages were distributed randomly across sequencing lanes. Two additional independent replicas of 1 million unique cDNA reads from the same blood draw were analyzed for two donors (one aged 18 to 30 and one aged 80 or older).

Donors were under 40 systemically healthy Caucasian individuals from Russia aged 6 to 90 years. Each donor gave 9.5 to 10 milliliters of peripheral blood, drawn into EDTA-treated Vacutainer tubes. Ficoll-Paque density-gradient centrifugation was used to isolate PBMCs, with at least 7 million per sample. Trizol reagent was used to extract total RNA from the PBMCs, yielding at least 5 micrograms per sample. The percentages of naive CD45RAhigh/CD27high T cells were determined by flow cytometry on a PBMC aliquot from every donor. The research as a whole found: Because donor CMV infection status was unknown, age-related changes in expanded clonotypes were potentially confounded. Observed TCR beta diversity per million T cells fell roughly linearly with age, and a significant reduction was already apparent by age about 43. There was a strong correlation between observed TCR beta diversity and the percentage of naive T cells measured by flow cytometry. Compared with the aged group, the long-lived group had more naive CD4+ T cells, fewer expanded clones and increased TCR diversity, a pattern suggesting age selection. Conclusive comparison of naive and antigen-experienced compartments was prevented by the profiling of bulk unsorted PBMCs. Total diversity estimates from one million sequenced T cells were considered lower bounds and underestimates.

This TCR derives from a woman in her 40s in good health. Rearrangement joined TRBV7-2 to TRBJ2-1; the best D guess is TRBD1, with 5 bases matching. The sequenced sample consisted of blood. The CDR3 corresponds to CASSLGPGMGEQFF. The bases are TGTGCCAGCAGCTTAGGTCCAGGGATGGGAGAGCAGTTCTTC.